This TCR beta chain originates from a study of T cells in localized non-small cell lung cancer. The study, taken as a whole, reports: There was higher T cell clonality in uninvolved adjacent lung than in tumor, and it was highest there.

The ends were cut back, 0 bases at V and 8 bases at J, with 12 bases in the middle. The V gene's germline CDR1 is SGDLS and CDR2 YYNGEE. There are 14 residues in the CDR3. Some clones are missing from TCRdb's copy, which holds only in-frame ones; the method was immunoSEQ multiplex PCR. Of about 1,700 clones in the sample, 20% to 25% were seen once. In its sample, this clone was seen a few times. Its target is unknown. The receptor comes from a woman between 35 and 70 years old with stage III squamous cell lung carcinoma. V usage is TRBV9 and J usage is TRBJ2-1; maybe TRBD2 (6 bases). Sequences were derived from normal lung tissue next to the tumor, sampled before any cancer treatment. The CDR3 loop reads CASSVDRLEDEQFF. The CDR3 nucleotides are TGTGCCAGCAGCGTAGACCGACTAGAGGATGAGCAGTTCTTC. The full variable domain, its missing parts supplied by reference TRBV9 and TRBJ2-1, is DSGVTQTPKHLITATGQRVTLRCSPRSGDLSVYWYQQSLDQGLQFLIQYYNGEERAKGNILERFSAQQFPDLHSELNLSSLELGDSALYFCASSVDRLEDEQFFGPGTRLTVL.